Listed below are T cell receptor beta chains from one sample, sequenced in a study of CD8 T cells in ankylosing spondylitis. TCRdb called the 5' RACE reads again in MiXCR, with one record for every CDR3 protein. The sample gives 350,000 or so distinct CDR3 sequences, 6.5% to 10% of which show up once; roughly 15% is in the top ten. Sequencing used blood, either unsorted or a sorted T cell fraction (not recorded which). The receptors here all came from a male donor with ankylosing spondylitis. The CDR3 runs from the conserved cysteine through the conserved F or W. Fields, in order: J gene, D gene, V gene, clone size, CDR3 DNA, CDR3 protein. D genes are given only for firm matches. Rows may omit the clone size; those that give it use once, few, many or a size class.

TRBJ2-1 | TRBD2 | TRBV3-1 | few | TGTGCCAGCAGCCAAGCCTTTTTAGCGGGAGGGGGAGATGAGCAGTTCTTC | CASSQAFLAGGGDEQFF
TRBJ2-1 | NA | TRBV11-2 | many | TGTGCCAGCAGCATAGGGAGTTACAATGAGCAGTTCTTC | CASSIGSYNEQFF
TRBJ1-1 | NA | TRBV15 | few | TGTGCCACCAGCGGGGGACCCCCAAACACTGAAGCTTTCTTT | CATSGGPPNTEAFF
TRBJ2-5 | NA | TRBV6-5 | NA | TGTGCCAGCAGTTACTCGAACGGGGACCAAGAGACCCAGTACTTC | CASSYSNGDQETQYF
TRBJ2-2 | TRBD2 | TRBV12-3/TRBV12-4 | few | TGTGCCAGCAGTCGCCGGGACTACGACACCGGGGAGCTGTTTTTT | CASSRRDYDTGELFF
TRBJ2-3 | TRBD2 | TRBV29-1 | NA | TGCAGCGTTGGGGCTAGCGGGAGTCGCACAGATACGCAGTATTTT | CSVGASGSRTDTQYF
TRBJ2-6 | NA | TRBV5-1 | many | TGCGCCAGCAGAAGCTCTGGGGCCAACGTCCTGACTTTC | CASRSSGANVLTF
TRBJ2-1 | NA | TRBV7-2 | few | TGTGCCAGCAGCTCACGAAGGGACAACGGTGAGCAGTTCTTC | CASSSRRDNGEQFF
TRBJ2-5 | TRBD1 | TRBV6-1 | few | TGTGCCAGCAGCCAACCTCCGGGACAGGGGCAAGAGACCCAGTACTTC | CASSQPPGQGQETQYF
TRBJ1-2 | NA | TRBV24-1 | NA | TGTGCCACCAGTGATTTGCGTTTGCCGGTAGGCTACACCTTC | CATSDLRLPVGYTF
TRBJ2-7 | TRBD2 | TRBV7-2 | few | TGTGCCAGCAGCTTCGCGGGAGACGCTACCTACGAGCAGTACTTC | CASSFAGDATYEQYF
TRBJ2-1 | TRBD2 | TRBV29-1 | few | TGCAGCGTTGCTCCGGGACTAGCGGGAGTGAGCTCCTACAATGAGCAGTTCTTC | CSVAPGLAGVSSYNEQFF
TRBJ2-7 | TRBD1 | TRBV19 | NA | TGTGCCAGTAGCCGGACAGGGGAGCCCTACGAGCAGTACTTC | CASSRTGEPYEQYF
TRBJ1-6 | NA | TRBV5-1 | NA | TGCGCCAGCAGCTCCGTAGACGAACCCCTCCACTTT | CASSSVDEPLHF
TRBJ2-7 | TRBD1 | TRBV7-8 | NA | TGTGCCAGCAGCTTCTCTACCTTGACAGGGTTAGGCTACGAGCAGTACTTC | CASSFSTLTGLGYEQYF
TRBJ1-2 | TRBD1 | TRBV28 | NA | TGTGCCACCTTGGACAGGGGAGACTATGGCTACACCTTC | CATLDRGDYGYTF
TRBJ2-7 | TRBD2 | TRBV2 | NA | TGTGCCAGCAGTGGCCGACTAGCGGAAAAATTCTCCTACGAGCAGTACTTC | CASSGRLAEKFSYEQYF
TRBJ2-1 | NA | TRBV5-1 | few | TGCGCCAGCAGCTGGACAGCCAAGGATGAGCAGTTCTTC | CASSWTAKDEQFF
TRBJ2-2 | NA | TRBV29-1 | NA | TGCAGCGTTTGCCGTTTTGGGAGGACCGGGGAGCTGTTTTTT | CSVCRFGRTGELFF
TRBJ2-2 | NA | TRBV9 | few | TGTGCCAGCAGCGTAGCGGGGCTCAGGGGGGAGCTGTTTTTT | CASSVAGLRGELFF
TRBJ2-1 | TRBD1 | TRBV24-1 | many | TGTGCCACCAGTGATACTGGCCAGGGGGCGTTCTACAATGAGCAGTTCTTC | CATSDTGQGAFYNEQFF
TRBJ1-5 | TRBD1 | TRBV20-1 | few | TGCAGTGCTAGTAGGGGGCTTGGCAATCAGCCCCAGCATTTT | CSASRGLGNQPQHF
TRBJ2-3 | TRBD2 | TRBV29-1 | few | TGCAGCGTTGGAGTAGCGGGAACCTCAGATACGCAGTATTTT | CSVGVAGTSDTQYF
TRBJ2-1 | TRBD1 | TRBV28 | NA | TGTGCCAGCAGGCTGCCGGGACAGGGAAACTACAATGAGCAGTTCTTC | CASRLPGQGNYNEQFF
TRBJ2-2 | TRBD1 | TRBV29-1 | NA | TGCAGCCCCTCGGACAGGGCCCAGTTCACCGGGGAGCTGTTTTTT | CSPSDRAQFTGELFF
TRBJ2-2 | NA | TRBV12-3/TRBV12-4 | many | TGTGCCAGCAGTTTATGGTCCATAAAGGGCGCCGGGGAGCTGTTTTTT | CASSLWSIKGAGELFF
TRBJ2-1 | NA | TRBV7-9 | NA | TGTGCCAGCAGCAGATCCGGGCCTTACAATGAGCAGTTCTTC | CASSRSGPYNEQFF
TRBJ1-2 | TRBD1 | TRBV28 | many | TGTGCCAGCTGGACAGGCAAAAGAGCTAACTATGGCTACACCTTC | CASWTGKRANYGYTF
TRBJ2-7 | NA | TRBV27 | NA | TGTGCCAGCAGTTTTCAGGAGGGTCCCTACGAGCAGTACTTC | CASSFQEGPYEQYF
TRBJ2-2 | NA | TRBV11-2 | NA | TGTGCCAGCACCTCAGTAGTCAGCGCCGGGGAGCTGTTTTTT | CASTSVVSAGELFF
TRBJ2-2 | NA | TRBV24-1 | few | TGTGCCACCTCCGGGGTTCCCTCCACCGGGGAGCTGTTTTTT | CATSGVPSTGELFF
TRBJ2-2 | NA | TRBV20-1 | few | TGCAGTGCTAGGCTTCCGGACGGGTTCGCGAACACCGGGGAGCTGTTTTTT | CSARLPDGFANTGELFF
TRBJ2-6 | NA | TRBV11-2 | many | TGTGCCAGCAGCCCGATCCGTCTTATAGGGCGAGGGGCCAACGTCCTGACTTTC | CASSPIRLIGRGANVLTF
TRBJ2-7 | TRBD1 | TRBV7-9 | NA | TGTGCCAGCAGCTCCCAATTATGGGACAGGGGGCGCGGTGAGCAGTACTTC | CASSSQLWDRGRGEQYF
TRBJ2-1 | TRBD2 | TRBV5-1 | NA | TGCGCCAGCAGCTTGGGGGGTGCGGGGAGCGGGAGATTCTATGAGCAGTTCTTC | CASSLGGAGSGRFYEQFF
TRBJ2-3 | NA | TRBV5-5 | NA | TGTGCCAGCCGGACGACGTCCTTAGATACGCAGTATTTT | CASRTTSLDTQYF
TRBJ2-2 | TRBD2 | TRBV5-1 | NA | TGCGCCAGCGGCACTAGCGGGAGAGGTACCGGGGAGCTGTTTTTT | CASGTSGRGTGELFF